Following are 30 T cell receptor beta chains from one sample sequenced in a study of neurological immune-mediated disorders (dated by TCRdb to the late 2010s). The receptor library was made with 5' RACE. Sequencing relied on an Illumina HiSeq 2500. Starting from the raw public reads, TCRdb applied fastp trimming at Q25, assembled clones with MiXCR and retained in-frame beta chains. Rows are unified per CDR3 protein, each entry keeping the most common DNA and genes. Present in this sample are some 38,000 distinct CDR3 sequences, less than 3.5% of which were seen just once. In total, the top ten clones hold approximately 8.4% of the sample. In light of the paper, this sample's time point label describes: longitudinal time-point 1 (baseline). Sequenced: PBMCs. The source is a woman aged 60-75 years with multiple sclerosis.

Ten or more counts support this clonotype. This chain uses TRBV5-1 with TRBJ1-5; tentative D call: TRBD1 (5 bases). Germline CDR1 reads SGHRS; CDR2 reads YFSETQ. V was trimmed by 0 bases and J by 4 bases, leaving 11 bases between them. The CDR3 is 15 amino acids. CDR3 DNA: TGCGCCAGCAGCTTGGGGGGTCAGGGAAATCAGCCCCAGCATTTT. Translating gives CASSLGGQGNQPQHF. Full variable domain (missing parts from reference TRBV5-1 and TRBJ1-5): KAGVTQTPRYLIKTRGQQVTLSCSPISGHRSVSWYQQTPGQGLQFLFEYFSETQRNKGNFPGRFSGRQFSNSRSEMNVSTLELGDSALYLCASSLGGQGNQPQHFGDGTRLSIL.

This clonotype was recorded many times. The CDR3 DNA reads as TGCAGTTGTGCGGGGACAGGGGGCCTCAGGGGAACAGATACGCAGTATTTT. It specifies CSCAGTGGLRGTDTQYF. The genes are TRBV20-1 and TRBJ2-3; TRBD1 agrees at 12 bases. The trim removed 8 bases at V and 3 bases at J, leaving 15 bases unmatched. The germline gives CDR1 DFQATT, CDR2 SNEGSKA (reference sequence). CDR3 length: 17 residues.

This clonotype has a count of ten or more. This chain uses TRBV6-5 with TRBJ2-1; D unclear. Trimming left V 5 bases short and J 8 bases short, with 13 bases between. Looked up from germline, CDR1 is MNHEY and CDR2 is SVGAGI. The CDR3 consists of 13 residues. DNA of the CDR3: TGTGCCAGCAGTCAACAACTTGGCTATGAGCAGTTCTTC. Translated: CASSQQLGYEQFF.

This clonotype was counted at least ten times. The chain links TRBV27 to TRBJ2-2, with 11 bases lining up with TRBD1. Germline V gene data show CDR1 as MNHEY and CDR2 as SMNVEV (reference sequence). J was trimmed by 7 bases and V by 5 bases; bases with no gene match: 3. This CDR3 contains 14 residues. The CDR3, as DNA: TGTGCCAGCAGTGGACAGGGGGCGTTCGGGGAGCTGTTTTTT. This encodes CASSGQGAFGELFF.

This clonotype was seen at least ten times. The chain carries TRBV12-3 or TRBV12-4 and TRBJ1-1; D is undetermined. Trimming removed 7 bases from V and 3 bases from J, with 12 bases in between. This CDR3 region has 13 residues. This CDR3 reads CASKQLSDTEAFF. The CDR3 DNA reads TGTGCCAGCAAACAGTTGTCTGACACTGAAGCTTTCTTT.

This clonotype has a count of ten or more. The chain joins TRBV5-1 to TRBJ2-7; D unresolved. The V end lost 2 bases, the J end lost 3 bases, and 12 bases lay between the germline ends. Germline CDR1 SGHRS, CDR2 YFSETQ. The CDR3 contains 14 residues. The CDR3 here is CASSLYGTGYEQYF. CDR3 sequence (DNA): TGCGCCAGCAGCTTATACGGTACGGGCTACGAGCAGTACTTC. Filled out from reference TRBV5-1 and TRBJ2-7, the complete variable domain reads KAGVTQTPRYLIKTRGQQVTLSCSPISGHRSVSWYQQTPGQGLQFLFEYFSETQRNKGNFPGRFSGRQFSNSRSEMNVSTLELGDSALYLCASSLYGTGYEQYFGPGTRLTVT.

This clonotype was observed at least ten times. Written as DNA, the CDR3 is TGCGCCAGCAGATCCGGCGGGGGGTTGGAGACCCAGTACTTC. It translates to CASRSGGGLETQYF. J is TRBJ2-5 and V is TRBV5-1; 8 bases agree with TRBD2. Germline CDR1 is SGHRS and CDR2 is YFSETQ. The CDR3 contains 14 residues. V shed 5 bases, J shed 5 bases, and the junction held 8 bases outside the gene matches.

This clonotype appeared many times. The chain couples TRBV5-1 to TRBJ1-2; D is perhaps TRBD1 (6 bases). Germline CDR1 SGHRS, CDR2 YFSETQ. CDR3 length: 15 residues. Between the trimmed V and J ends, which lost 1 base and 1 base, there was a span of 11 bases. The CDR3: CASSLPRQDNYGYTF. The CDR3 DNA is TGCGCCAGCAGCTTGCCCCGACAGGATAACTATGGCTACACCTTC.

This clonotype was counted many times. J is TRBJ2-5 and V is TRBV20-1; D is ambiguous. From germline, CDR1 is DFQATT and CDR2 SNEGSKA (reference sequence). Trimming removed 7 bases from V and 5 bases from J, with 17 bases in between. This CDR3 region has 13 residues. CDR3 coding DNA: TGCAGTGTGATCGAAATAGGGCGGGAGACCCAGTACTTC. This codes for CSVIEIGRETQYF.

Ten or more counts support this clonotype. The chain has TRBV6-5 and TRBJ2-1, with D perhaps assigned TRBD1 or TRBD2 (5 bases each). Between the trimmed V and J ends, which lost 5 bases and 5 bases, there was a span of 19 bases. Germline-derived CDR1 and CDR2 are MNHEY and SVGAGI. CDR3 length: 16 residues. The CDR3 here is CASSQTFGTPNNEQFF. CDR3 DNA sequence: TGTGCCAGCAGTCAGACCTTCGGGACGCCCAACAATGAGCAGTTCTTC.

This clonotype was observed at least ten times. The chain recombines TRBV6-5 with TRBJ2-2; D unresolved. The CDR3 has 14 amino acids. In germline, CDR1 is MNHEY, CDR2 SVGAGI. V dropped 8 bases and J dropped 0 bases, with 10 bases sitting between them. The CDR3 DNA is TGTGCCAGCCATAGGACCCCGAACACCGGGGAGCTGTTTTTT. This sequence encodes CASHRTPNTGELFF.

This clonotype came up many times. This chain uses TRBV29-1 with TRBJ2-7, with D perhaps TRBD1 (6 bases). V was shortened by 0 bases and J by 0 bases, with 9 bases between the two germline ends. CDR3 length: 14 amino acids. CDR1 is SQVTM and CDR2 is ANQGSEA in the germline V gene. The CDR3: CSVEDLGGSYEQYF. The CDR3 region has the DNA TGCAGCGTTGAAGATTTAGGGGGCTCCTACGAGCAGTACTTC.

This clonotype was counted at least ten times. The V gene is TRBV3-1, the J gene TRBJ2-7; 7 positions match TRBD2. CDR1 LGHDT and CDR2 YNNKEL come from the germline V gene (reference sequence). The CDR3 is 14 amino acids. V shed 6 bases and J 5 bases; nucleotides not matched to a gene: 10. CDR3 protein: CASSQPGTMDEQYF. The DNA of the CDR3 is TGTGCCAGCAGTCAGCCCGGGACTATGGACGAGCAGTACTTC.

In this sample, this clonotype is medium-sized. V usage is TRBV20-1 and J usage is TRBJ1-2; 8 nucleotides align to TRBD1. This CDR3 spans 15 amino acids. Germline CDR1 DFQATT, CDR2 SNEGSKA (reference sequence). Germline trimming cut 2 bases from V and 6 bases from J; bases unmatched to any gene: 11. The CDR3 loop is CSARKARGQGNGYTF. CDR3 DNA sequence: TGCAGTGCTAGAAAGGCCAGGGGGCAAGGGAATGGCTACACCTTC.

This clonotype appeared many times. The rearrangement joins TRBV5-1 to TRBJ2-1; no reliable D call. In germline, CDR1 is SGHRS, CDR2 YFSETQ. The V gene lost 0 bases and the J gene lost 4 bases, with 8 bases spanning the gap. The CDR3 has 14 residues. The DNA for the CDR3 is TGCGCCAGCAGCTTGGGGAATCAGTACAATGAGCAGTTCTTC. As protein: CASSLGNQYNEQFF.

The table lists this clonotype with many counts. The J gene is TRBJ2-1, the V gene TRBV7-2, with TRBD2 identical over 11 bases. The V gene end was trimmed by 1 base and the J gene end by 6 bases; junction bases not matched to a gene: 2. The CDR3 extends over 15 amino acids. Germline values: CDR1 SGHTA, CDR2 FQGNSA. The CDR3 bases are TGTGCCAGCAGCTTAGAACTAGCGGGGGCCAATGAGCAGTTCTTC. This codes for CASSLELAGANEQFF.

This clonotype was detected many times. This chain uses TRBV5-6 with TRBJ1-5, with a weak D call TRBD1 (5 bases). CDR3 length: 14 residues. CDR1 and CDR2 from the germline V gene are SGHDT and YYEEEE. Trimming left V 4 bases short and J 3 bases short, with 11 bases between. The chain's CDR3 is CASSGGGVNQPQHF. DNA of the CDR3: TGTGCCAGCAGCGGGGGAGGGGTCAATCAGCCCCAGCATTTT.

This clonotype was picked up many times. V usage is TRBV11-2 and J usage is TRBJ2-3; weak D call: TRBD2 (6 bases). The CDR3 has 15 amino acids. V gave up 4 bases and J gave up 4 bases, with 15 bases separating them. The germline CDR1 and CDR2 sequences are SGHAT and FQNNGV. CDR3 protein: CASSSSPIAADTQYF. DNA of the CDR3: TGTGCCAGCAGCTCCTCTCCCATAGCGGCAGATACGCAGTATTTT.

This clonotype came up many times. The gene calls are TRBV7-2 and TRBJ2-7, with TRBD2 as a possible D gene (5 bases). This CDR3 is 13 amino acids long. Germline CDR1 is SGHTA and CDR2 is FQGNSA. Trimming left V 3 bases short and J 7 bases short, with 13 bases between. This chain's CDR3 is CASSFGVLGEQYF. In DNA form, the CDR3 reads TGTGCCAGCAGCTTCGGGGTACTAGGGGAGCAGTACTTC. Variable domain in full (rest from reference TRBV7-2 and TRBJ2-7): GAGVSQSPSNKVTEKGKDVELRCDPISGHTALYWYRQSLGQGLEFLIYFQGNSAPDKSGLPSDRFSAERTGGSVSTLTIQRTQQEDSAVYLCASSFGVLGEQYFGPGTRLTVT.

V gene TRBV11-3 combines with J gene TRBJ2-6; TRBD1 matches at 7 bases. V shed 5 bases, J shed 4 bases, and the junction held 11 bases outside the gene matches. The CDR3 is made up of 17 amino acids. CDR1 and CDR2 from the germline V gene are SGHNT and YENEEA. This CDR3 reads CASSPGTVSFGANVLTF. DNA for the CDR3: TGTGCCAGCAGCCCCGGGACAGTATCCTTCGGGGCCAACGTCCTGACTTTC.

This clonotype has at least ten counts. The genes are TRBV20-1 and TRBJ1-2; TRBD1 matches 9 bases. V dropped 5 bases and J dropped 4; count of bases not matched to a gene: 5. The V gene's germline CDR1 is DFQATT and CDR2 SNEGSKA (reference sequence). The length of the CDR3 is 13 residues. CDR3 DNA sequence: TGCAGTGCTGCGACAGGGGGTTCCTATGGCTACACCTTC. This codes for CSAATGGSYGYTF.

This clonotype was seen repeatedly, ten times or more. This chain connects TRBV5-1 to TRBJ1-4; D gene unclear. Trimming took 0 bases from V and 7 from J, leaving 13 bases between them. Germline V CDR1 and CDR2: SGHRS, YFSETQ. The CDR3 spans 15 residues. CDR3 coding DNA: TGCGCCAGCAGCTTGGGGCCAGAAGGTGGTGAAAAACTGTTTTTT. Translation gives CASSLGPEGGEKLFF.

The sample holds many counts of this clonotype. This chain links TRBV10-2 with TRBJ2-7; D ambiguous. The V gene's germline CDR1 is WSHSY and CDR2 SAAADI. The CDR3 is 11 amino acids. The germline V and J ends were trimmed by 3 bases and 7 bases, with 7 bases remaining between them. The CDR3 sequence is CASSESREQYF. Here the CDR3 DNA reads TGCGCCAGCAGTGAAAGTAGGGAGCAGTACTTC.

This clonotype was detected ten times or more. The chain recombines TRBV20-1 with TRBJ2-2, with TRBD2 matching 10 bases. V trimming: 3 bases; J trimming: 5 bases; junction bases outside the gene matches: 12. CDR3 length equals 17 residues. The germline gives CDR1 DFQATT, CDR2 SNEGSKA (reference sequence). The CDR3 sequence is CSARLQAGGARTGELFF. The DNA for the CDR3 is TGCAGTGCTAGGCTCCAAGCGGGGGGGGCTAGGACCGGGGAGCTGTTTTTT.

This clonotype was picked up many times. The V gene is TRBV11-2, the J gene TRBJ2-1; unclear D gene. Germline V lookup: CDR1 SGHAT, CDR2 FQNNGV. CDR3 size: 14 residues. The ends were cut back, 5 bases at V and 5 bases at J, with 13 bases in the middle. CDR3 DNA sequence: TGTGCCAGCAGCGACGGTACGTCGGACAATGAGCAGTTCTTC. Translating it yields CASSDGTSDNEQFF.

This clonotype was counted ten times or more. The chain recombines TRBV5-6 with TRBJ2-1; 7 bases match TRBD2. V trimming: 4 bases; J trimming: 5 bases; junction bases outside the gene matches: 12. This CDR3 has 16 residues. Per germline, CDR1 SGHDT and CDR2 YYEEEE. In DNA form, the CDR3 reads TGTGCCAGCAGCCCCCGGGGAGCGGGGAAAAACAATGAGCAGTTCTTC. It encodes CASSPRGAGKNNEQFF. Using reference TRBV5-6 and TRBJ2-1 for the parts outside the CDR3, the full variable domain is DAGVTQSPTHLIKTRGQQVTLRCSPKSGHDTVSWYQQALGQGPQFIFQYYEEEERQRGNFPDRFSGHQFPNYSSELNVNALLLGDSALYLCASSPRGAGKNNEQFFGPGTRLTVL.

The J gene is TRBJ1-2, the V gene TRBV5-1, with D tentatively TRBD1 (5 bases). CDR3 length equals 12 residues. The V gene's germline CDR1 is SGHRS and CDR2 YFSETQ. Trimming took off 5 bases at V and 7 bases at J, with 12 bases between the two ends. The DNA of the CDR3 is TGCGCCAGCAGGCCTCAGGGAGTTGGCTACACCTTC. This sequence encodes CASRPQGVGYTF.

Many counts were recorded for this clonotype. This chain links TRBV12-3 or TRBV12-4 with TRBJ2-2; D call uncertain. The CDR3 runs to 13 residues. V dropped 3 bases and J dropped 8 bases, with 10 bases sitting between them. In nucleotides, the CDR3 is TGTGCCAGCAGTTTGGTTCCTGCGGGGGAGCTGTTTTTT. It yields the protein CASSLVPAGELFF.

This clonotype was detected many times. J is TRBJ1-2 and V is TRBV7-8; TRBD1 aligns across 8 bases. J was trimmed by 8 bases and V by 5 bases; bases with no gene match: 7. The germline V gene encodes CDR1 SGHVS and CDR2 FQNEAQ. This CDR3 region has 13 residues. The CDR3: CASSTRTGKGYTF. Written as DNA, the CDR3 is TGTGCCAGCAGCACTAGGACAGGGAAAGGCTACACCTTC.

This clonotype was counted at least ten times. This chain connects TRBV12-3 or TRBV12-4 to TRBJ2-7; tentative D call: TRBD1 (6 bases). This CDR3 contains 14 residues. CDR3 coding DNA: TGTGCAACCAGGGGTCCGGGGCCGACCTACGAGCAGTACTTC. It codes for CATRGPGPTYEQYF.